The clone carrying this T cell receptor beta chain occurred many times. The time point here: newly diagnosed GD, antithyroid drugs for less than 3 months. Scientists built the TCR library using RNA that was extracted from PBMCs. Those enrolled as patients came out of an endocrinology department in Xi'an, China. The TCR beta library used iRepertoire HTBI primers with Arm-PCR amplification of CDR3. From the multiplex PCR reads, TCRdb called clonotypes with MiXCR, one entry per CDR3 protein. The sample contains 350,000 to 500,000 distinct CDR3 sequences, 14% of which appear only once. This sample is part of a study of regulatory T cells in long-lasting Graves disease. Another study also made use of these data, one on T cells in Graves' hyperthyroidism and ophthalmopathy. That work states: Expanded thyroid clonotypes (above 0.001) were mostly also found in blood.

The specimen comprised peripheral blood mononuclear cells (PBMCs), sampled at new diagnosis, from a patient treated with antithyroid drugs. The TCR originated in a woman aged 45-65 years with Graves disease.

CDR3 DNA: TGTGCCAGCAGTTATGGGCCATATCAGCCCCAGCATTTT. This translates into CASSYGPYQPQHF. The V and J genes are TRBV6-5 and TRBJ1-5, with D hard to call. CDR3 length: 13 amino acids. Trimming shortened V by 3 bases and J by 5 bases, and 8 bases separated the two germline ends. The germline gives CDR1 MNHEY, CDR2 SVGAGI.